This T cell receptor (beta chain) is drawn from a study of T cell repertoires in cytomegalovirus infection. Study information: Public TCR beta signatures provided an indication of both CMV infection and a matching HLA type. Study results and caveats: Dominating the ex vivo response were TCR beta clonotypes that were CMV-specific and HLA-C-restricted.

This clonotype was seen at least ten times. What it recognizes is unknown. The CDR3 runs 15 residues. CDR1 is SGHDN, CDR2 FVKESK, per germline. V lost 6 bases and J 0 bases, leaving 9 bases between the germline ends. In TCRdb, the reads were re-called with MiXCR into one record per CDR3 protein. The table shows fewer than 550,000 distinct CDR3 sequences, with roughly 10% occurring only once. Sequencing was performed on PBMCs. This chain uses TRBV14 with TRBJ2-6; the D is unclear. This TCR came from a human donor in good health (CMV status not recorded). Some clones in this sample may be carry-over from other donors' samples. The DNA for the CDR3 is TGTGCCAGCAGACGGAGCGACTCTGGGGCCAACGTCCTGACTTTC. This gives the protein CASRRSDSGANVLTF.